The 28 T cell receptor beta chains presented below share a single source sample, sequenced in a study of CD8 T cells in Susac syndrome. Random-hexamer reverse transcription was applied to about 0.45 to 1 ug RNA. TCRdb reanalysed the immunoSEQ multiplex PCR reads using MiXCR and keeps one entry per CDR3 protein. The sample shows under 200,000 distinct CDR3 sequences, around 96% of them seen only once. Material: CD4+ T cells from PBMCs. Receptors were obtained from a human donor in good health.

The chain links TRBV7-2 to TRBJ2-5; D is perhaps TRBD1 (6 bases). Looked up from germline, CDR1 is SGHTA and CDR2 is FQGNSA. The CDR3 length is 12 residues. V was clipped by 8 bases and J by 5 bases, with 12 bases between them. The CDR3 spells CASSPQGETQYF. CDR3 in DNA: TGTGCCAGCTCACCGCAGGGGGAGACCCAGTACTTC.

The chain has TRBV3-1 and TRBJ1-4, with 10 bases matching TRBD1. Germline CDR1 is LGHDT and CDR2 is YNNKEL (reference sequence). The length of the CDR3 is 14 residues. V lost 3 bases, J lost 7 bases, and 2 bases stayed unmatched. Here the CDR3 DNA reads TGTGCCAGCAGCCATGGGACAGGGGTTGAAAAACTGTTTTTT. As protein: CASSHGTGVEKLFF.

The V gene is TRBV9, the J gene TRBJ1-3; possible D gene TRBD1, 5 bases. Germline lookup yields CDR1 SGDLS and CDR2 YYNGEE. The CDR3 is 15 amino acids. Between the trimmed V and J ends, which lost 3 bases and 0 bases, there was a span of 10 bases. The CDR3 spells CASSGTGNSGNTIYF. In nucleotides, the CDR3 is TGTGCCAGCAGCGGAACAGGTAACTCTGGAAACACCATATATTTT.

The V call is TRBV12-3 or TRBV12-4, the J call TRBJ2-1, with D hard to call. V dropped 7 bases and J dropped 6 bases, with 7 bases sitting between them. The CDR3 runs 11 residues. The CDR3 loop is CASIIGNEQFF. CDR3 in DNA: TGTGCCAGCATAATTGGCAATGAGCAGTTCTTC.

The chain combines TRBV7-9 with TRBJ1-5; D is unresolved. V lost 5 bases and J lost 4, with 15 bases in between. CDR3 size: 15 residues. Germline CDR1 is SEHNR and CDR2 is FQNEAQ (reference sequence). CDR3 DNA sequence: TGTGCCAGCAGCCCTGGGAATTCTGAGAATCAGCCCCAGCATTTT. It specifies CASSPGNSENQPQHF.

The chain links TRBV15 to TRBJ1-6; D is uncertain. The CDR3 totals 14 residues. Trimming removed 1 base at V and 14 bases at J, with 15 bases between. Per the germline V gene, CDR1 is LNHNV and CDR2 is YYDKDF (reference sequence). DNA of the CDR3: TGTGCCACCAGCAGAGGCGGCACCATAAGGGCCCTCCACTTT. Residues: CATSRGGTIRALHF.

This chain connects TRBV29-1 to TRBJ1-1, with D perhaps TRBD1 (5 bases). Germline lookup yields CDR1 SQVTM and CDR2 ANQGSEA. This CDR3 comprises 13 residues. The V end was cut by 7 bases, the J end by 0 bases, with 12 bases between. CDR3 region: CSGLQDLNTEAFF. For the CDR3, the DNA is TGCAGCGGGCTACAGGACCTGAACACTGAAGCTTTCTTT.

The rearrangement uses TRBV28 and TRBJ1-5, with D perhaps TRBD1 (5 bases). Germline CDR1 reads MDHEN; CDR2 reads SYDVKM. Trimming shortened V by 10 bases and J by 0 bases, and 13 bases separated the two germline ends. The CDR3 covers 14 residues. CDR3: CATGRGNSNQPQHF. CDR3 nucleotides: TGTGCCACCGGCCGGGGGAATAGCAATCAGCCCCAGCATTTT. Variable domain in full (rest from reference TRBV28 and TRBJ1-5): DVKVTQSSRYLVKRTGEKVFLECVQDMDHENMFWYRQDPGLGLRLIYFSYDVKMKEKGDIPEGYSVSREKKERFSLILESASTNQTSMYLCATGRGNSNQPQHFGDGTRLSIL.

This chain joins TRBV12-3 or TRBV12-4 and TRBJ1-2; D possibly corresponds to TRBD1 (5 bases). Trimming pared 5 bases from V and 3 bases from J, leaving 13 bases between. This CDR3 is built from 14 residues. CDR3 DNA sequence: TGTGCCAGCAGTCTCGAAGGGGCCTACTATGGCTACACCTTC. As protein: CASSLEGAYYGYTF.

The CDR3 region has the DNA TGTGCCAGTAGTATACTAGCGGGGTACAATGAGCAGTTCTTC. Protein product: CASSILAGYNEQFF. This sequence joins TRBV19 and TRBJ2-1; 9 bases are a match to TRBD2. Germline CDR1 is LNHDA and CDR2 is SQIVND (reference sequence). The CDR3 has 14 amino acids. V gave up 2 bases and J gave up 4 bases; unmatched junction bases: 0.

CDR3 DNA sequence: TGCAGCGTGAGACGGATCTATGGCTACACCTTC. It yields the protein CSVRRIYGYTF. The rearrangement uses TRBV29-1 and TRBJ1-2; D unresolved. Deletions cut 6 bases from V and 4 bases from J, with 9 bases between. The CDR3 length is 11 residues. Germline V gene sequence: CDR1 SQVTM, CDR2 ANQGSEA.

The sample holds one count of this clonotype. This chain links TRBV23-1 with TRBJ2-2; 7 nucleotides match TRBD1. TRBV23-1 is an ORF for which the function is uncertain. The CDR3 is 17 amino acids. The V gene end was trimmed by 4 bases and the J gene end by 3 bases; junction bases not matched to a gene: 11. CDR3 loop: CASSRQGQLMDTGELFF. CDR3 coding DNA: TGCGCCAGCAGTCGGCAGGGACAGTTAATGGACACCGGGGAGCTGTTTTTT.

V usage is TRBV5-1 and J usage is TRBJ1-5; D unresolved. Trimming stripped 0 bases from V and 6 bases from J, with 7 bases between. This CDR3 contains 13 residues. CDR1 SGHRS and CDR2 YFSETQ come from the germline V gene. The CDR3: CASSLGTGQPQHF. CDR3 nucleotide sequence: TGCGCCAGCAGCTTGGGTACGGGTCAGCCCCAGCATTTT.

The rearrangement links TRBV20-1 to TRBJ2-3; 7 bases map to TRBD1. The germline gives CDR1 DFQATT, CDR2 SNEGSKA (reference sequence). The CDR3 covers 14 residues. J lost 5 bases, V lost 3 bases, and 8 bases had no gene match. CDR3 in amino acids: CSARDRSWEDTQYF. In DNA form, the CDR3 reads TGCAGTGCTAGGGACAGGAGCTGGGAAGATACGCAGTATTTT.

The rearrangement joins TRBV2 to TRBJ2-4, with 8 bases fitting TRBD2. The germline V gene encodes CDR1 SNHLY and CDR2 FYNNEI. The CDR3 length is 16 residues. Unmatched junction bases numbered 8, after V lost 6 bases and J lost 1 base. CDR3 bases: TGTGCCAGCAGCCTGCGACTAGCGCCGGCCAAAAACATTCAGTACTTC. This encodes CASSLRLAPAKNIQYF.

The chain recombines TRBV27 with TRBJ2-1; D could derive from TRBD1 or TRBD2 (5 bases each). The V end lost 6 bases, the J end lost 8 bases, and 20 bases lay between the germline ends. CDR3 length equals 15 residues. CDR1 is MNHEY and CDR2 is SMNVEV in the germline V gene (reference sequence). For the CDR3, the DNA is TGTGCCAGCAGCCACCAGAGGGGCCCAACGGATGAGCAGTTCTTC. Protein: CASSHQRGPTDEQFF.

The sample holds one count of this clonotype. V and J are TRBV9 and TRBJ2-5; 9 positions agree with TRBD2. V lost 3 bases, J lost 4 bases, and 7 bases stayed unmatched. The CDR3 extends over 15 amino acids. Per germline, CDR1 SGDLS and CDR2 YYNGEE. For the CDR3, the DNA is TGTGCCAGCAGCGGCGGGGGGGCTTCGTTAGAGACCCAGTACTTC. Translated, it gives CASSGGGASLETQYF.

This clonotype was observed once. The chain couples TRBV14 to TRBJ1-6; 9 bases line up with TRBD1. The V gene end was trimmed by 4 bases and the J gene end by 9 bases; junction bases not matched to a gene: 7. This CDR3 region has 15 residues. Germline CDR1 and CDR2: SGHDN and FVKESK. For the CDR3, the DNA is TGTGCCAGCAGCCGATCCGGGACAGGGCCTTCACCCCTCCACTTT. This encodes CASSRSGTGPSPLHF.

The chain joins TRBV3-1 to TRBJ1-6, with no clear D. The V gene lost 0 bases and the J gene lost 10 bases, with 7 bases spanning the gap. This CDR3 region has 13 residues. From germline, CDR1 is LGHDT and CDR2 YNNKEL (reference sequence). In DNA, the CDR3 is TGTGCCAGCAGCCAAGATGTCTTATCACCCCTCCACTTT. This encodes CASSQDVLSPLHF.

The chain links TRBV27 to TRBJ1-2; 8 nucleotides align to TRBD1. CDR3 size: 15 residues. J lost 4 bases, V lost 5 bases, and 9 bases had no gene match. Germline loops: CDR1 MNHEY, CDR2 SMNVEV (reference sequence). The CDR3 nucleotides read TGTGCCAGCAGTCCTTGGGACAGGAGAGGCTATGGCTACACCTTC. Its translation is CASSPWDRRGYGYTF.

The chain has TRBV5-1 and TRBJ2-1; weak D call: TRBD2 (5 bases). Germline assignment: CDR1 SGHRS and CDR2 YFSETQ. The CDR3 loop spans 16 amino acids. V was trimmed by 4 bases and J by 0 bases, leaving 14 bases between them. CDR3 in amino acids: CASSATGLSSYNEQFF. CDR3 DNA: TGCGCCAGCAGCGCTACTGGACTGAGCTCCTACAATGAGCAGTTCTTC.

V gene TRBV29-1 combines with J gene TRBJ2-1; 8 bases line up with TRBD1. V was pared by 3 bases and J by 1 base, with 2 bases of the junction left unmatched. Per the germline V gene, CDR1 is SQVTM and CDR2 is ANQGSEA. This CDR3 comprises 14 residues. The CDR3, as DNA: TGCAGCGTTGACAGGGGGCAATCCTACAATGAGCAGTTCTTC. This gives the protein CSVDRGQSYNEQFF.

The V call is TRBV27, the J call TRBJ2-7, with TRBD1 matching over 7 bases. Germline V gives CDR1 MNHEY, CDR2 SMNVEV (reference sequence). The V gene end was trimmed by 5 bases and the J gene end by 3 bases; junction bases not matched to a gene: 16. The CDR3 extends over 17 amino acids. The CDR3 sequence: CASSPRVRDSLIYEQYF. Here the CDR3 DNA reads TGTGCCAGCAGTCCCAGGGTCCGGGACAGTCTTATCTACGAGCAGTACTTC.

The chain employs TRBV28 and TRBJ2-7; no clear D gene. V lost 4 bases, J lost 7 bases, and 11 bases lay in between. Germline-derived CDR1 and CDR2 are MDHEN and SYDVKM. The CDR3 runs to 12 residues. The CDR3 sequence is CASSSSRQEQYF. The CDR3 DNA is TGTGCCAGCAGTTCCTCCCGACAAGAGCAGTACTTC.

The rearrangement joins TRBV6-6 to TRBJ1-2, with TRBD1 identical over 8 bases. In germline, CDR1 is MNHNY, CDR2 SVGAGI (reference sequence). CDR3 length equals 14 residues. V lost 6 bases to trimming and J lost 4 bases; unmatched junction nucleotides: 7. CDR3 residues: CASRRTGTTYGYTF. In DNA, the CDR3 is TGTGCCAGCAGAAGGACAGGGACAACCTATGGCTACACCTTC.

The chain couples TRBV3-1 to TRBJ1-1; D may be TRBD1 (5 bases). Germline V gene lookup returns CDR1 LGHDT and CDR2 YNNKEL (reference sequence). Trimming took off 6 bases at V and 0 bases at J, with 14 bases between the two ends. The CDR3 loop spans 15 amino acids. As DNA, the CDR3 is TGTGCCAGCAGTCCCAACGGGGGGATGAACACTGAAGCTTTCTTT. Its protein is CASSPNGGMNTEAFF.

The CDR3: CAWSVLFVGVHEQYF. CDR3 bases: TGTGCCTGGAGTGTACTATTCGTAGGCGTCCACGAGCAGTACTTC. The V and J genes are TRBV30 and TRBJ2-7; no reliable D call. This CDR3 is built from 15 residues. Germline loops: CDR1 GTSNPN, CDR2 SVGIG (reference sequence). Trimming took 0 bases from V and 5 from J, leaving 17 bases between them.

The rearrangement joins TRBV5-6 to TRBJ2-1, with 15 bases that match TRBD2. J gave up 1 base and V 4 bases, and 3 bases lay outside the gene matches. Germline values: CDR1 SGHDT, CDR2 YYEEEE. The CDR3 runs 17 residues. CDR3 in amino acids: CASSPGTSGGSYNEQFF. For the CDR3, the DNA is TGTGCCAGCAGCCCAGGGACTAGCGGGGGGTCCTACAATGAGCAGTTCTTC.